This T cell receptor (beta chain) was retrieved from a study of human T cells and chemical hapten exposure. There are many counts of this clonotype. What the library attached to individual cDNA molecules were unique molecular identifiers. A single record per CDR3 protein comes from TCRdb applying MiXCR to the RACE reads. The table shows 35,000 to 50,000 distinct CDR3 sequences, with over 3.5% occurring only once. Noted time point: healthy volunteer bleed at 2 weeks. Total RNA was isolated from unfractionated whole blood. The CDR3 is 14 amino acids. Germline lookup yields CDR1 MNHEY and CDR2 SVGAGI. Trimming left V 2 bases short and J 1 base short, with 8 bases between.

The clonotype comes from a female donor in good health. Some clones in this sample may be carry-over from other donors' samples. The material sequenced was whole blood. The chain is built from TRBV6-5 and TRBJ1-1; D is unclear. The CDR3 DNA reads TGTGCCAGCAGTTACCGTGCAGGGAACACTGAAGCTTTCTTT. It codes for CASSYRAGNTEAFF.